This is a list of T cell receptor beta chains from one sample in a study of blood T cell repertoires in COVID-19. Libraries were prepared by immunoSEQ multiplex PCR; TCRdb keeps only in-frame clonotypes and omits some of them. The sample contains tens of thousands of clones, roughly 82% of which appear only once. Sample: peripheral blood. The receptors originated from a man in his forties with acute or convalescent COVID-19. Both conserved end residues are part of each CDR3. D genes are given only for firm matches. The size field is filled for only some rows; it gives once, few, many or a size class.

j_call v_call clone_size d_call cdr3_aa cdr3_nt
TRBJ2-2 TRBV6-2/TRBV6-3 - TRBD1 CASSYSVRGQNGELFF TGTGCCAGCAGTTACTCGGTCAGGGGGCAAAACGGGGAGCTGTTTTTT
TRBJ2-3 TRBV5-1 - TRBD2 CASSSGGSSDTQYF TGCGCCAGCAGCAGCGGGGGGAGCTCAGATACGCAGTATTTT
TRBJ1-6 TRBV28 once TRBD1 CASSLWRTQQGEGDSPLHF TGTGCCAGCAGTTTATGGAGAACCCAACAGGGGGAGGGGGATTCACCCCTCCACTTT
TRBJ1-4 TRBV10-1 - TRBD1 CALLPLGTEATNEKLFF TGCGCCCTCCTACCCCTGGGGACAGAGGCAACTAATGAAAAACTGTTTTTT
TRBJ1-3 TRBV25-1 - - CAIPGAGNTIYF TGTGCTATTCCAGGGGCTGGAAACACCATATATTTT
TRBJ2-1 TRBV30 - - CAWERTVNYNEQFF TGTGCCTGGGAGCGGACGGTGAATTACAATGAGCAGTTCTTC
TRBJ2-5 TRBV24-1 - TRBD1 CATPSPRDSPLEAQYF TGTGCCACCCCGTCTCCTCGGGACAGCCCTTTGGAGGCCCAGTACTTC
TRBJ2-7 TRBV6-2/TRBV6-3 few TRBD1 CASSTIGQGSYEQYF TGTGCCAGCAGTACTATCGGACAGGGAAGTTACGAGCAGTACTTC
TRBJ2-7 TRBV5-4 - - CASSFLEDEQYF TGTGCCAGCAGCTTTTTGGAGGACGAGCAGTACTTC
TRBJ2-1 TRBV6-1 - TRBD2 CASSESGGDVSEQFF TGTGCCAGCAGTGAATCGGGGGGGGACGTGAGTGAGCAGTTCTTC
TRBJ1-5 TRBV27 once - CASSLSRRQFALQPQHF TGTGCCAGCAGTTTATCGCGGCGCCAGTTCGCCCTTCAGCCCCAGCATTTT
TRBJ2-2 TRBV27 - TRBD1 CARQLPDRVVTTAGELFF TGTGCCAGACAATTACCGGACAGGGTAGTTACCACAGCAGGGGAGCTGTTTTTT
TRBJ2-5 TRBV2 - - CASRGWRDGETQYF TGTGCCAGCAGAGGATGGCGGGATGGGGAGACCCAGTACTTC
TRBJ1-2 TRBV18 once TRBD1 CASSPQGEHYGYTF TGTGCCAGCTCACCTCAGGGGGAGCACTATGGCTACACCTTC
TRBJ2-4 TRBV25-1 - TRBD1 CASRIGQGDQYF TGTGCCAGCAGAATCGGACAGGGGGATCAGTACTTC
TRBJ2-5 TRBV5-1 - - CASSESGSETQYF TGCGCCAGCAGCGAGAGCGGGTCTGAGACCCAGTACTTC
TRBJ1-4 TRBV19 - TRBD1 CASRPGQGGEKLFF TGTGCCAGTCGCCCGGGACAGGGAGGTGAAAAACTGTTTTTT
TRBJ2-7 TRBV19 - TRBD1 CASSFLDRQYEQYF TGTGCCAGTAGTTTCCTGGACAGGCAGTACGAGCAGTACTTC